A selection of T cell receptor beta chains follows, all from one sample in a study of T-cell reconstitution after alpha-beta-depleted transplantation in children. Using its own MiXCR run on the PCR reads, TCRdb lists one record per CDR3 protein. The table has 97,000 or so distinct CDR3 sequences, 7.5% to 9.5% seen once. This specimen was PBMCs, taken before TCRalphabeta/CD19-depleted stem cell transplant. The receptors were sampled from a boy aged 2 to 9 with acute lymphoblastic leukemia, due to receive a stem cell transplant. Each CDR3 is given with its conserved first and last residue. D genes are given only for firm matches. Size is omitted from some rows. Given values are once, few, many or a class for expanded clones.

v_call: TRBV9; clone_size: many; d_call: NA; j_call: TRBJ2-1; cdr3_aa: CASSVVDSPLSEQFF; cdr3_nt: TGTGCCAGCAGCGTAGTAGACAGCCCTCTAAGCGAGCAGTTCTTC
v_call: TRBV6-5; clone_size: NA; d_call: TRBD1; j_call: TRBJ1-4; cdr3_aa: CASSYLGQGWDNEKLFF; cdr3_nt: TGTGCCAGCAGCTATCTCGGACAGGGCTGGGATAATGAAAAACTGTTTTTT
v_call: TRBV25-1; clone_size: few; d_call: NA; j_call: TRBJ2-2; cdr3_aa: CASSWGWVGASTGELFF; cdr3_nt: TGTGCCAGCAGTTGGGGGTGGGTCGGGGCCTCCACCGGGGAGCTGTTTTTT
v_call: TRBV4-1; clone_size: many; d_call: TRBD1; j_call: TRBJ1-6; cdr3_aa: CASSQVTGDDSPLHF; cdr3_nt: TGCGCCAGCAGCCAAGTAACAGGGGATGATTCACCCCTCCACTTT
v_call: TRBV28; clone_size: many; d_call: NA; j_call: TRBJ2-5; cdr3_aa: CASTLGGRETQYF; cdr3_nt: TGTGCCAGCACCCTAGGGGGGAGAGAGACCCAGTACTTC
v_call: TRBV7-2; clone_size: many; d_call: NA; j_call: TRBJ2-7; cdr3_aa: CASSGMRPGSVEQYF; cdr3_nt: TGTGCCAGCAGCGGTATGCGTCCAGGTTCGGTCGAGCAGTACTTC
v_call: TRBV5-1; clone_size: many; d_call: NA; j_call: TRBJ1-2; cdr3_aa: CASSLPGHYGYTF; cdr3_nt: TGCGCCAGCAGCTTGCCAGGCCATTATGGCTACACCTTC
v_call: TRBV5-1; clone_size: many; d_call: NA; j_call: TRBJ1-4; cdr3_aa: CASRAGSFTTNEKLFF; cdr3_nt: TGCGCCAGCAGAGCGGGCAGCTTCACAACTAATGAAAAACTGTTTTTT
v_call: TRBV7-8; clone_size: many; d_call: NA; j_call: TRBJ1-6; cdr3_aa: CASSSPYSSAGSPLHF; cdr3_nt: TGTGCCAGCAGCTCCCCATACTCCTCGGCAGGCTCACCCCTCCACTTT
v_call: TRBV12-3/TRBV12-4; clone_size: many; d_call: NA; j_call: TRBJ2-7; cdr3_aa: CASSPVLVNEQYF; cdr3_nt: TGTGCCAGCAGCCCGGTTTTGGTCAACGAGCAGTACTTC
v_call: TRBV7-2; clone_size: many; d_call: NA; j_call: TRBJ2-5; cdr3_aa: CASTLGAWETQYF; cdr3_nt: TGTGCCAGCACCTTAGGGGCGTGGGAGACCCAGTACTTC
v_call: TRBV12-3/TRBV12-4; clone_size: many; d_call: NA; j_call: TRBJ2-3; cdr3_aa: CASRTGLDTNTQYF; cdr3_nt: TGTGCCAGCAGAACGGGCCTTGACACAAATACGCAGTATTTT
v_call: TRBV5-1; clone_size: NA; d_call: NA; j_call: TRBJ1-6; cdr3_aa: CASSASDNSPLHF; cdr3_nt: TGCGCCAGCAGCGCGTCCGATAATTCACCCCTCCACTTT
v_call: TRBV20-1; clone_size: many; d_call: TRBD1; j_call: TRBJ2-5; cdr3_aa: CSASRGQETQYF; cdr3_nt: TGCAGTGCTAGCAGGGGGCAAGAGACCCAGTACTTC
v_call: TRBV6-1; clone_size: many; d_call: NA; j_call: TRBJ2-1; cdr3_aa: CASSRPGRENEQFF; cdr3_nt: TGTGCCAGCAGTCGCCCTGGAAGGGAGAATGAGCAGTTCTTC
v_call: TRBV7-3; clone_size: many; d_call: TRBD2; j_call: TRBJ2-5; cdr3_aa: CASSPGLAGEETQYF; cdr3_nt: TGTGCCAGCAGCCCGGGACTAGCGGGGGAAGAGACCCAGTACTTC
v_call: TRBV7-8; clone_size: NA; d_call: TRBD2; j_call: TRBJ2-3; cdr3_aa: CASSSGGVGDTQYF; cdr3_nt: TGTGCCAGCAGCTCCGGGGGGGTAGGAGATACGCAGTATTTT
v_call: TRBV20-1; clone_size: many; d_call: NA; j_call: TRBJ1-1; cdr3_aa: CSARDGSLGTEAFF; cdr3_nt: TGCAGTGCTAGAGATGGTTCTCTGGGCACTGAAGCTTTCTTT
v_call: TRBV2; clone_size: few; d_call: TRBD2; j_call: TRBJ2-1; cdr3_aa: CASQVAGGTYNEQFF; cdr3_nt: TGTGCCAGCCAAGTGGCGGGGGGAACCTACAATGAGCAGTTCTTC
v_call: TRBV6-5; clone_size: many; d_call: TRBD1; j_call: TRBJ2-7; cdr3_aa: CASSYGVMTGAYEQYF; cdr3_nt: TGTGCCAGCAGTTACGGGGTTATGACAGGGGCCTACGAGCAGTACTTC
v_call: TRBV6-5; clone_size: many; d_call: NA; j_call: TRBJ2-1; cdr3_aa: CASSLGAGSYNEQFF; cdr3_nt: TGTGCCAGCAGTCTAGGGGCCGGCTCCTACAATGAGCAGTTCTTC
v_call: TRBV15; clone_size: many; d_call: TRBD1; j_call: TRBJ1-2; cdr3_aa: CATSREGRGIYGYTF; cdr3_nt: TGTGCCACCAGCAGAGAAGGCAGGGGGATCTATGGCTACACCTTC
v_call: TRBV12-3/TRBV12-4; clone_size: few; d_call: TRBD2; j_call: TRBJ2-3; cdr3_aa: CASRSGLAGAGTDTQYF; cdr3_nt: TGTGCCAGCAGGTCGGGACTAGCGGGGGCCGGCACAGATACGCAGTATTTT
v_call: TRBV4-2; clone_size: many; d_call: NA; j_call: TRBJ1-2; cdr3_aa: CASSQGVERGYTF; cdr3_nt: TGTGCCAGCAGCCAAGGGGTTGAGAGGGGCTACACCTTC
v_call: TRBV28; clone_size: few; d_call: TRBD2; j_call: TRBJ2-5; cdr3_aa: CASSSGGGETQYF; cdr3_nt: TGTGCCAGCAGCTCTGGGGGGGGGGAGACCCAGTACTTC
v_call: TRBV25-1; clone_size: many; d_call: NA; j_call: TRBJ2-2; cdr3_aa: CASSDSARGELFF; cdr3_nt: TGTGCCAGCAGTGATAGTGCCCGCGGGGAGCTGTTTTTT
v_call: TRBV3-1; clone_size: many; d_call: TRBD1; j_call: TRBJ1-2; cdr3_aa: CASTGTGFAGETF; cdr3_nt: TGTGCCAGTACCGGGACAGGGTTCGCCGGGGAAACCTTC
v_call: TRBV6-6; clone_size: NA; d_call: NA; j_call: TRBJ2-1; cdr3_aa: CAGGLGSYNEQFF; cdr3_nt: TGTGCCGGAGGACTCGGGTCCTACAATGAGCAGTTCTTC